Shown below are 13 T cell receptor beta chains from a single sample sequenced in a study of CD8 T cells in Susac syndrome. With random hexamers, reverse transcription was performed on about 0.5 to 1 ug of RNA. One entry per CDR3 protein results from TCRdb running MiXCR on the immunoSEQ multiplex PCR reads. The sample comprises 90,000 to 150,000 distinct CDR3 sequences, around 92% of which are singletons, and 0.093% rests with the top ten. Sequenced sample: CD4+ T cells from PBMCs. These receptors originate from a human donor with multiple sclerosis.

The chain has TRBV7-9 and TRBJ2-7; the D call may be TRBD1 or TRBD2 (5 bases each). There are 14 residues in the CDR3. V shed 2 bases and J shed 4 bases, with 12 bases lying between them. Germline-derived CDR1 and CDR2 are SEHNR and FQNEAQ (reference sequence). Here the CDR3 reads CASSLPGTFYEQYF. CDR3 nucleotide sequence: TGTGCCAGCAGCTTACCCGGGACCTTTTACGAGCAGTACTTC. The full variable domain, in which reference TRBV7-9 and TRBJ2-7 provide the parts outside the CDR3, is DTGVSQNPRHKITKRGQNVTFRCDPISEHNRLYWYRQTLGQGPEFLTYFQNEAQLEKSRLLSDRFSAERPKGSFSTLEIQRTEQGDSAMYLCASSLPGTFYEQYFGPGTRLTVT.

This chain links TRBV28 with TRBJ2-1; 9 bases are a match to TRBD1. Germline CDR1 and CDR2: MDHEN and SYDVKM. V trimming: 6 bases; J trimming: 10 bases; junction bases outside the gene matches: 13. There are 15 residues in the CDR3. The CDR3 spells CASSSTGTGFREQFF. In DNA, the CDR3 is TGTGCCAGCAGCTCTACCGGGACAGGGTTCAGGGAGCAGTTCTTC.

This chain connects TRBV15 to TRBJ2-7, with 9 nucleotides matching TRBD1. Losses at the gene ends were 4 bases for V and 5 bases for J; bases not matched to a gene: 15. From germline, CDR1 is LNHNV and CDR2 YYDKDF (reference sequence). There are 17 residues in the CDR3. CDR3 region: CATSTHAGTGFPNEQYF. The CDR3 DNA sequence: TGTGCCACCAGCACTCACGCCGGGACAGGGTTTCCTAACGAGCAGTACTTC.

This chain links TRBV12-3 or TRBV12-4 with TRBJ1-4; 10 nucleotides agree with TRBD1. J lost 10 bases, V lost 3 bases, and 5 bases had no gene match. This CDR3 contains 14 residues. The CDR3 DNA follows: TGTGCCAGCAGTTTCTCCGGGACAGGGGTAAAACTGTTTTTT. Its protein is CASSFSGTGVKLFF.

The gene calls are TRBV6-6 and TRBJ2-7; 12 bases agree with TRBD2. With V trimmed by 5 bases and J by 4 bases, 6 bases remained unmatched. Germline V gene lookup returns CDR1 MNHNY and CDR2 SVGAGI (reference sequence). The CDR3 runs to 15 residues. The CDR3 region is CASSPRLAGEYEQYF. CDR3 nucleotide sequence: TGTGCCAGCAGTCCTCGACTAGCGGGAGAGTACGAGCAGTACTTC.

The rearrangement uses TRBV23-1 and TRBJ1-2, with D hard to call. TRBV23-1 is marked as an open reading frame, function uncertain. The CDR3 covers 10 residues. The V end was cut by 4 bases, the J end by 6 bases, with 3 bases between. The CDR3 loop is CASSRDGYTF. CDR3 sequence (DNA): TGCGCCAGCAGTCGTGATGGCTACACCTTC.

The chain combines TRBV5-1 with TRBJ2-7; 7 positions match TRBD1. The junction had 6 bases not matched to a gene; V was cut back by 3 bases and J by 3 bases. Germline V lookup: CDR1 SGHRS, CDR2 YFSETQ. The CDR3 consists of 14 residues. The CDR3 region is CASSSPGQHYEQYF. CDR3 sequence (DNA): TGCGCCAGCAGCTCACCGGGACAGCACTACGAGCAGTACTTC.

This sequence joins TRBV9 and TRBJ2-5; TRBD1 aligns across 8 bases. CDR1 and CDR2 (germline): SGDLS, YYNGEE. J lost 5 bases, V lost 4 bases, and 10 bases had no gene match. This CDR3 has 15 amino acids. The CDR3 protein is CASSFRGQAGETQYF. CDR3 in DNA: TGTGCCAGCAGCTTCCGGGGACAGGCAGGGGAGACCCAGTACTTC.

V is TRBV5-4 and J is TRBJ2-3, with 7 bases aligning to TRBD1. CDR1 and CDR2 from the germline V gene are SGHNT and YYREEE (reference sequence). The CDR3 is made up of 14 amino acids. V trimming: 5 bases; J trimming: 3 bases; junction bases outside the gene matches: 6. The CDR3 loop is CASSRQGSTDTQYF. CDR3 DNA: TGTGCCAGCAGTCGACAGGGTAGTACAGATACGCAGTATTTT.

This clonotype was detected only once. The chain carries TRBV27 and TRBJ1-5; possible D gene TRBD1, 5 bases. This CDR3 spans 15 amino acids. Germline CDR1 MNHEY, CDR2 SMNVEV (reference sequence). Trimming removed 4 bases from V and 3 bases from J, with 13 bases in between. CDR3: CASSSTDTPNQPQHF. DNA for the CDR3: TGTGCCAGCAGTTCGACGGACACCCCCAATCAGCCCCAGCATTTT.

This rearrangement joins TRBV28 to TRBJ2-1, with unresolved D. The CDR3 loop spans 13 amino acids. V dropped 1 base and J dropped 7 bases, with 8 bases sitting between them. Germline loops: CDR1 MDHEN, CDR2 SYDVKM. CDR3: CASSLFSHNEQFF. The CDR3 DNA follows: TGTGCCAGCAGTTTATTCTCCCATAATGAGCAGTTCTTC.

This clonotype was detected once. This sequence joins TRBV19 and TRBJ1-5; the D gene is possibly TRBD1 (5 bases). The CDR3 consists of 18 residues. V shed 3 bases and J shed 0 bases, with 18 bases lying between them. Germline CDR1 reads LNHDA; CDR2 reads SQIVND (reference sequence). The DNA of the CDR3 is TGTGCCAGTAGTATTGGGGTTGGCAGGGTCTATAGCAATCAGCCCCAGCATTTT. Protein product: CASSIGVGRVYSNQPQHF.

This clonotype was seen a single time. The chain recombines TRBV28 with TRBJ1-1; D remains unclear. Trimming took 7 bases from V and 5 from J, leaving 14 bases between them. CDR1 is MDHEN and CDR2 is SYDVKM in the germline V gene. The CDR3 has 13 residues. The CDR3 spells CASTWASRTEAFF. The CDR3, as DNA: TGTGCCAGCACATGGGCTTCTAGGACTGAAGCTTTCTTT.